The 15 T cell receptor beta chains below all came from one sample that was sequenced in a study of beta chain features in type 1 diabetes. Study-wide findings and caveats: Type 1 diabetes patients had TCRB CDR3s that were shorter (moderately but significantly so) in all four CD4+ subsets.

Antigen specificity for these receptors is unknown. Since all of the isolated RNA was reverse transcribed, expressed TCRB transcripts were what got sequenced. Using immunoSEQ multiplex PCR, the repertoire was profiled, and TCRdb retains in-frame clones only, with some absent. The sample yields 120,000 or so clones, around 15% seen once. Sequenced: central memory CD4+ T cells from blood. Source of these receptors: a man aged 30-40 years with type 1 diabetes.

This chain uses TRBV5-1 with TRBJ2-5; TRBD1 might be the D (5 bases). Trimming stripped 3 bases from V and 1 base from J, with 19 bases between. The V gene's germline CDR1 is SGHRS and CDR2 YFSETQ. This CDR3 has 17 amino acids. The CDR3 protein is CASSSDGITGGQETQYF. In nucleotides, the CDR3 is TGCGCCAGCAGCTCCGATGGGATTACAGGTGGCCAAGAGACCCAGTACTTC.

The rearrangement uses TRBV4-2 and TRBJ1-5; TRBD1 agrees at 7 bases. V shed 5 bases, J shed 6 bases, and the junction held 7 bases outside the gene matches. This CDR3 is built from 14 residues. Germline V gives CDR1 LGHNA, CDR2 YNFKEQ. As DNA, the CDR3 is TGTGCCAGCAGCTCAGGGCAGGGGGGTCAGCCCCAGCATTTT. It yields the protein CASSSGQGGQPQHF.

CDR3 nucleotides: TGTGCCAGCAGCTTAGATCAGGGCGGGACCGCTAGCACCTACGAGCAGTACTTC. This encodes CASSLDQGGTASTYEQYF. This chain uses TRBV11-3 with TRBJ2-5, with D maybe TRBD2 (6 bases). The J call is in doubt because the DNA end fits TRBJ2-7 better. This CDR3 comprises 18 residues. Germline V gene sequence: CDR1 SGHNT, CDR2 YENEEA.

This clone was picked up a small number of times. This chain connects TRBV4-3 to TRBJ1-2; D might be TRBD1 (6 bases). The CDR3 is 16 amino acids. CDR1 LGHNA and CDR2 YSLEER come from the germline V gene. V gave up 4 bases and J gave up 4 bases, with 19 bases separating them. CDR3 DNA: TGCGCCAGCAGCCCAAAGACAGGAGAACCTTCCTATGGCTACACCTTC. The encoded protein is CASSPKTGEPSYGYTF.

The chain carries TRBV27 and TRBJ2-2; possibly TRBD1 for D (5 bases). Germline loops: CDR1 MNHEY, CDR2 SMNVEV (reference sequence). V was trimmed by 10 bases and J by 1 base, leaving 10 bases between them. The CDR3 has 13 residues. CDR3 DNA sequence: TGTGCCACCACAGGAGAGAACACCGGGGAGCTGTTTTTT. It is translated as CATTGENTGELFF.

This clone was seen many times. The chain is built from TRBV21-1 and TRBJ1-4; the table's D call, TRBD1, has no DNA check behind it. TRBV21-1 is annotated as a pseudogene. There are 14 residues in the CDR3. For the CDR3, the DNA is TGTGCCAGCAGCAATAAGATACAGGGGGTAAAACTGTTTTTT. This sequence encodes CASSNKIQGVKLFF.

The CDR3 is CAWSASGPYSNQPQHF. The CDR3 nucleotides read TGTGCCTGGAGTGCCTCTGGACCCTATAGCAATCAGCCCCAGCATTTT. The J gene is TRBJ1-5, the V gene TRBV30; D uncertain. The CDR3 sequence is 16 residues long. V lost 1 base and J lost 0, with 13 bases in between. Germline lookup yields CDR1 GTSNPN and CDR2 SVGIG (reference sequence).

This chain joins TRBV19 and TRBJ2-3, with D unresolved. Looked up from germline, CDR1 is LNHDA and CDR2 is SQIVND (reference sequence). The ends were cut back, 4 bases at V and 2 bases at J, with 1 base in the middle. This CDR3 has 11 amino acids. CDR3 in DNA: TGTGCCAGTAGTAACACAGATACGCAGTATTTT. This translates into CASSNTDTQYF.

This chain connects TRBV18 to TRBJ2-7; D ambiguous. Germline CDR1 KGHSH, CDR2 LQKENI. The CDR3 totals 15 residues. The V gene lost 0 bases and the J gene lost 6 bases, with 15 bases spanning the gap. For the CDR3, the DNA is TGTGCCAGCTCACCACCGGATTACAGTTCCGGCGAGCAGTACTTC. Translating it yields CASSPPDYSSGEQYF. Supplemented by reference TRBV18 and TRBJ2-7, the full variable domain reads NAGVMQNPRHLVRRRGQEARLRCSPMKGHSHVYWYRQLPEEGLKFMVYLQKENIIDESGMPKERFSAEFPKEGPSILRIQQVVRGDSAAYFCASSPPDYSSGEQYFGPGTRLTVT.

This clone has only a few counts. V is TRBV4-1 and J is TRBJ2-1; 7 bases map to TRBD2. J was trimmed by 3 bases and V by 1 base; bases with no gene match: 9. The CDR3 consists of 17 residues. CDR1 MGHRA and CDR2 YSYEKL come from the germline V gene. The CDR3 nucleotides read TGCGCCAGCAGCCAAGCCGCCGCGGGGGATCGCTACAATGAGCAGTTCTTC. Its protein product is CASSQAAAGDRYNEQFF.

The table lists this clone with many counts. V gene TRBV7-9 combines with J gene TRBJ2-3, with 10 bases fitting TRBD2. The CDR3 has 14 amino acids. V dropped 5 bases and J dropped 4; count of bases not matched to a gene: 3. The V gene's germline CDR1 is SEHNR and CDR2 FQNEAQ (reference sequence). CDR3 residues: CASSPSGGADTQYF. CDR3 in DNA: TGTGCCAGCAGCCCGAGCGGGGGGGCAGATACGCAGTATTTT.

This clone was observed a few times. The V call is TRBV2, the J call TRBJ2-4; possible D gene TRBD2, 6 bases. The germline gives CDR1 SNHLY, CDR2 FYNNEI. Trimming cost V 0 bases and J 15 bases, with 12 bases left between them. This CDR3 is built from 12 residues. CDR3: CASSEARGVGYF. For the CDR3, the DNA is TGTGCCAGCAGTGAAGCGCGGGGAGTGGGGTACTTC. The complete variable domain, with remaining parts taken from reference TRBV2 and TRBJ2-4, reads EPEVTQTPSHQVTQMGQEVILRCVPISNHLYFYWYRQILGQKVEFLVSFYNNEISEKSEIFDDQFSVERPDGSNFTLKIRSTKLEDSAMYFCASSEARGVGYFGAGTRLSVL.

This clone was seen a few times. This chain uses TRBV9 with TRBJ2-7, with TRBD1 identical over 7 bases. The germline CDR1 and CDR2 sequences are SGDLS and YYNGEE. V lost 5 bases, J lost 7 bases, and 9 bases stayed unmatched. There are 13 residues in the CDR3. The CDR3 sequence is CASSLRQGGEQYF. For the CDR3, the DNA is TGTGCCAGCAGTTTAAGACAGGGTGGTGAGCAGTACTTC.

The V gene is TRBV15, the J gene TRBJ1-5; no clear D. CDR1 and CDR2 from the germline V gene are LNHNV and YYDKDF (reference sequence). The ends were cut back, 6 bases at V and 1 base at J, with 10 bases in the middle. This CDR3 is 14 amino acids long. CDR3 coding DNA: TGTGCCACCAGTAAAAAAGAGAGCAATCAGCCCCAGCATTTT. Its protein is CATSKKESNQPQHF.

V usage is TRBV20-1 and J usage is TRBJ1-1; possible D gene TRBD1, 6 bases. There are 11 residues in the CDR3. Per germline, CDR1 DFQATT and CDR2 SNEGSKA (reference sequence). Trimming left V 4 bases short and J 9 bases short, with 12 bases between. CDR3 residues: CSAIRQVQAFF. The CDR3 nucleotides are TGCAGTGCTATCAGACAGGTACAAGCTTTCTTT.